Listed below are T cell receptor beta chains from one sample, sequenced in a study of T cells after yellow fever vaccination. A single record per CDR3 protein comes from TCRdb applying MiXCR to the 5' RACE reads. Of 450,000 to 650,000 distinct CDR3 sequences listed, roughly 12% are singletons. The source material was PBMCs, sampled on the day of the yellow fever booster vaccination. Receptor source: a man aged 25 to 40 who received the YFV17D yellow fever vaccine. Both conserved end residues are part of each CDR3. The D gene is left open where the match is weak. Rows may omit the clone size; those that give it use once, few, many or a size class.

j_call | v_call | d_call | clone_size | cdr3_nt | cdr3_aa
TRBJ2-1 | TRBV2 | TRBD1 | many | TGTGCCGGCGACAGGGGCCATAGCTCCTACAATGAGCAGTTCTTC | CAGDRGHSSYNEQFF
TRBJ2-1 | TRBV12-3/TRBV12-4 | TRBD2 | few | TGTGCCAGCAGTTTGGGGCTAGCGGGAGTGAGGGAGCAGTTCTTC | CASSLGLAGVREQFF
TRBJ2-3 | TRBV12-3/TRBV12-4 | . | few | TGTGCCAGCAAGTCTGGCAAACCGGCGAACCTTGCGCAGTATTTT | CASKSGKPANLAQYF
TRBJ2-3 | TRBV5-4 | TRBD1 | many | TGTGCCAGCAGCTGGACAGGGACCACAGATACGCAGTATTTT | CASSWTGTTDTQYF
TRBJ1-1 | TRBV24-1 | . | few | TGTGCCACCAGTGCTAGAACATTCCCCAACACTGAAGCTTTCTTT | CATSARTFPNTEAFF
TRBJ2-1 | TRBV20-1 | TRBD2 | . | TGCAGTGACCTGCACCGGGAGGGGAGCAATGAGCAGTTCTTC | CSDLHREGSNEQFF
TRBJ1-2 | TRBV14 | TRBD1 | . | TGTGCCAGCAGCCAAGGAGACAGGGCGGGCTACACCTTC | CASSQGDRAGYTF
TRBJ2-4 | TRBV4-1 | . | few | TGCGCCAGCAGCCCAAATTTGAACCCGCTAGAGAACATTCAGTACTTC | CASSPNLNPLENIQYF
TRBJ2-1 | TRBV6-1 | . | . | TGTGCCAGTACGGTAGGAGGGCCGGGTCGAGAGCAGTTCTTC | CASTVGGPGREQFF
TRBJ2-7 | TRBV4-2 | . | few | TGTGCCAGCAGCCCAGCCGACGGTACCTACGAGCAGTACTTC | CASSPADGTYEQYF
TRBJ2-3 | TRBV2 | . | few | TGTGCCAGCAGTGAAGTATTAGATACGCAGTATTTT | CASSEVLDTQYF
TRBJ2-1 | TRBV27 | . | few | TGTGCCAGCAGCCCCCTAGACCGATTCCTTTACAATGAGCAGTTCTTC | CASSPLDRFLYNEQFF